A single sample is the source of the 17 T cell receptor beta chains below, sequenced in a study of spatial heterogeneity in lung cancer. The time point here: sample taken at primary tumor resection. The sequenced material consisted of unsorted whole RNA from tumor, nontumor lung or frozen PBMC. TCRdb reanalysed the 5' RACE reads using MiXCR and keeps one entry per CDR3 protein. The repertoire holds about 20,000 distinct CDR3 sequences, roughly a fifth seen once, with around 15% in the top ten. Sequencing was performed on PBMCs, taken at surgery. The receptor source for this set is a male donor with early-stage non-small cell lung cancer.

This clonotype was counted between two and nine times. The V call is TRBV5-1, the J call TRBJ2-3; D unclear. The germline CDR1 and CDR2 sequences are SGHRS and YFSETQ. V was clipped by 1 base and J by 0 bases, with 6 bases between them. The CDR3 loop spans 14 amino acids. As DNA, the CDR3 is TGCGCCAGCAGCTTGCCCACTAGCACAGATACGCAGTATTTT. Protein: CASSLPTSTDTQYF.

In nucleotides, the CDR3 is TGCGCCAGCAGCCCCGGGCAACATCTCTCTGGGGCCAACGTCCTGACTTTC. Its translation: CASSPGQHLSGANVLTF. The V call is TRBV4-1, the J call TRBJ2-6; D is unclear. Germline CDR1 MGHRA, CDR2 YSYEKL. This CDR3 region has 17 residues. Trimming removed 4 bases from V and 0 bases from J, with 13 bases in between.

There are many counts of this clonotype. J is TRBJ1-5 and V is TRBV12-3 or TRBV12-4; 8 nucleotides match TRBD1. This CDR3 has 14 amino acids. Trimming at V came to 5 bases and at J to 1 base, leaving 1 base not matched to a gene. This CDR3 reads CASSRTGSNQPQHF. For the CDR3, the DNA is TGTGCCAGCAGTCGGACAGGGAGCAATCAGCCCCAGCATTTT.

This clonotype was found many times. The V and J genes are TRBV7-9 and TRBJ1-1; no firm D call. Per the germline V gene, CDR1 is SEHNR and CDR2 is FQNEAQ (reference sequence). This CDR3 contains 12 residues. V was trimmed by 4 bases and J by 2 bases, leaving 5 bases between them. For the CDR3, the DNA is TGTGCCAGCAGCTCAACAAACACTGAAGCTTTCTTT. This encodes CASSSTNTEAFF.

This clonotype rates as medium-sized. The chain joins TRBV7-9 to TRBJ2-3; D is unresolved. The length of the CDR3 is 14 residues. V gave up 3 bases and J gave up 2 bases, with 9 bases separating them. The V gene's germline CDR1 is SEHNR and CDR2 FQNEAQ (reference sequence). CDR3 region: CASSLKGNTDTQYF. In DNA, the CDR3 is TGTGCCAGCAGCTTGAAAGGAAACACAGATACGCAGTATTTT. The full variable domain, its missing parts supplied by reference TRBV7-9 and TRBJ2-3, is DTGVSQNPRHKITKRGQNVTFRCDPISEHNRLYWYRQTLGQGPEFLTYFQNEAQLEKSRLLSDRFSAERPKGSFSTLEIQRTEQGDSAMYLCASSLKGNTDTQYFGPGTRLTVL.

This clonotype was seen just once. The chain employs TRBV2 and TRBJ2-5; either TRBD1 or TRBD2 may fit D (5 bases each). Germline CDR1 is SNHLY and CDR2 is FYNNEI. Trimming took 4 bases from V and 10 from J, leaving 13 bases between them. The CDR3 loop spans 12 amino acids. The CDR3 DNA reads as TGTGCCAGCAGTGTGCTAGAGGGGATCCAGTACTTC. This translates into CASSVLEGIQYF.

The chain uses TRBV30 and TRBJ1-1; D might be TRBD1 (5 bases). Germline V gene lookup returns CDR1 GTSNPN and CDR2 SVGIG (reference sequence). The CDR3 is 13 amino acids. The V end lost 3 bases, the J end lost 9 bases, and 17 bases lay between the germline ends. The CDR3 sequence is CAWSPPGTNQAFF. In DNA, the CDR3 is TGTGCCTGGAGCCCCCCGGGGACTAATCAAGCTTTCTTT.

This clonotype is medium-sized in the sample. The gene calls are TRBV5-8 and TRBJ2-7; tentatively, D is TRBD2 (5 bases). Germline CDR1 reads SGHTS; CDR2 reads YDEGEE. There are 15 residues in the CDR3. Trimming left V 0 bases short and J 3 bases short, with 13 bases between. The CDR3: CASSLAGSGGYEQYF. CDR3 DNA: TGTGCCAGCAGCTTGGCAGGCTCTGGAGGCTACGAGCAGTACTTC.

This clonotype showed up many times. The chain joins TRBV7-3 to TRBJ2-1, with 12 bases fitting TRBD2. Unmatched junction bases numbered 1, after V lost 4 bases and J lost 6 bases. The CDR3 has 14 amino acids. Per germline, CDR1 SGHTA and CDR2 FQGTGA. In nucleotides, the CDR3 is TGTGCCAGCAGCTCTAGCGGGGGGGTCAATGAGCAGTTCTTC. Protein sequence: CASSSSGGVNEQFF.

V and J are TRBV5-1 and TRBJ1-2, with TRBD1 as a possible D gene (5 bases). This CDR3 is 14 amino acids long. V shed 4 bases and J shed 0 bases, with 10 bases lying between them. Germline V gene lookup returns CDR1 SGHRS and CDR2 YFSETQ. CDR3 in amino acids: CASSGGPSNYGYTF. The DNA for the CDR3 is TGCGCCAGCAGCGGGGGACCATCTAACTATGGCTACACCTTC.

The gene calls are TRBV2 and TRBJ2-1; 9 positions match TRBD2. The ends lost 1 base at V and 0 bases at J; junction bases unmatched: 4. The germline CDR1 and CDR2 sequences are SNHLY and FYNNEI. CDR3 length: 17 residues. CDR3 protein: CASSEGLAVSSYNEQFF. For the CDR3, the DNA is TGTGCCAGCAGTGAAGGACTAGCGGTTAGCTCCTACAATGAGCAGTTCTTC.

V gene TRBV20-1 combines with J gene TRBJ2-2, with 7 bases aligning to TRBD2. Trimming removed 6 bases from V and 4 bases from J; junction bases left unmatched: 8. The CDR3 has 14 residues. Germline CDR1 DFQATT, CDR2 SNEGSKA (reference sequence). CDR3 bases: TGCAGTGCCAACGTTGGGGGGGGCACCGGGGAGCTGTTTTTT. Its protein is CSANVGGGTGELFF.

There are a few counts of this clonotype. This chain connects TRBV6-5 to TRBJ1-1; D might be TRBD1 (5 bases). The germline V and J ends were trimmed by 2 bases and 7 bases, with 11 bases remaining between them. The CDR3 has 13 amino acids. Germline V gives CDR1 MNHEY, CDR2 SVGAGI. CDR3 amino acids: CASSYLGEGEAFF. For the CDR3, the DNA is TGTGCCAGCAGTTACCTGGGGGAGGGTGAAGCTTTCTTT.

The sample holds a few counts of this clonotype. The chain combines TRBV20-1 with TRBJ2-5; D is unresolved. Germline CDR1 and CDR2: DFQATT and SNEGSKA (reference sequence). V shed 6 bases and J shed 4 bases, with 18 bases lying between them. The CDR3 sequence is 14 residues long. The CDR3 nucleotides read TGCAGTGCCCACCCCCGCTGGCTTAGAGAGACCCAGTACTTC. Its protein product is CSAHPRWLRETQYF.

This clonotype was seen more than once but under ten times. The chain employs TRBV3-1 and TRBJ2-7; D is undetermined. With 0 bases removed from V and 2 bases from J, the gap between germline ends came to 11 bases. Germline V gives CDR1 LGHDT, CDR2 YNNKEL (reference sequence). The CDR3 consists of 15 residues. CDR3 sequence reads: CASSQDTRLPYEQYF. For the CDR3, the DNA is TGTGCCAGCAGCCAAGATACAAGACTCCCCTACGAGCAGTACTTC.

This clonotype was counted a single time. A clone one base away is much larger, so this may be a read error. Since no conserved phenylalanine or tryptophan closes the CDR3, a read error is the likely cause. The CDR3 DNA sequence: TGTGCCAGCAGCATAAGGGGTAGGAACAATGAGCAGTTCTCC. Protein sequence: CASSIRGRNNEQFS. V and J are TRBV7-9 and TRBJ2-1; possible D gene TRBD1, 5 bases. Trimming stripped 5 bases from V and 5 bases from J, with 13 bases between. CDR1 and CDR2 (germline): SEHNR, FQNEAQ (reference sequence). The CDR3 spans 14 residues.

This clonotype was picked up many times. The rearrangement links TRBV19 to TRBJ1-2; weak D call: TRBD1 (5 bases). This CDR3 is 14 amino acids long. Germline V gene sequence: CDR1 LNHDA, CDR2 SQIVND (reference sequence). Trimming pared 6 bases from V and 6 bases from J, leaving 17 bases between. The CDR3 region is CASSLTPGRNGYTF. The CDR3 region has the DNA TGTGCCAGTAGCCTCACACCGGGACGGAATGGCTACACCTTC.